This is a list of T cell receptor beta chains from one sample in a study of identical twins. TCRdb independently ran MiXCR on the 5' RACE reads; one entry per CDR3 protein. The table has roughly 250,000 distinct CDR3 sequences, 11% to 15% seen once; the top ten hold 7% to 9%. Specimen: memory (CD45RO+) T cells sorted from blood. All receptors derive from a young woman in good health. CDR3s include the opening cysteine and the closing phenylalanine or tryptophan. The order of the fields is CDR3 length, J gene, V gene, clone size, D gene, CDR3 DNA, CDR3 protein. A D gene is named only where the DNA matches it firmly. Size tells how often a clone was seen (once, few, many) or the class of an expanded clone, and some rows leave it out.

16,TRBJ2-7,TRBV5-6,NA,NA,TGTGCCAGCAGCTTGGGGAACCCGACGAGCTTTTACGAGCAGTACTTC,CASSLGNPTSFYEQYF
12,TRBJ1-1,TRBV12-3/TRBV12-4,few,NA,TGTGCCGCCACGGCAGGTAACACTGAAGCTTTCTTT,CAATAGNTEAFF
14,TRBJ1-3,TRBV29-1,few,NA,TGCAGCGTTGACGGAGCAATGACTGGAAACACCATATATTTT,CSVDGAMTGNTIYF
12,TRBJ2-5,TRBV29-1,few,TRBD1,TGCAGCGCCGGACAGGGCCGTGAGACCCAGTACTTC,CSAGQGRETQYF
16,TRBJ2-7,TRBV20-1,few,NA,TGCAGTGCGCTGAGGGGGTCCCTAGGATCCGGGGCGCAGCAGTACTTC,CSALRGSLGSGAQQYF
16,TRBJ2-1,TRBV7-7,few,TRBD2,TGTGCTAGCAGCCGACTGGGACTAGCGGTCGGGAGTGAGCAGTTCTTC,CASSRLGLAVGSEQFF
12,TRBJ2-5,TRBV20-1,few,NA,TGCAGTGCTAGGGGCGGGTGGGAGACCCAGTACTTC,CSARGGWETQYF
15,TRBJ2-1,TRBV5-1,NA,TRBD2,TGCGCCAGCTCCCCGGCGGGGGGCAGGGACAATGAGCAGTTCTTC,CASSPAGGRDNEQFF
14,TRBJ2-5,TRBV12-3/TRBV12-4,NA,NA,TGTGCCAGCAGTAAGGACAGTAGGGTGGAGACCCAGTACTTC,CASSKDSRVETQYF
12,TRBJ2-3,TRBV5-1,NA,NA,TGCGCCAGCAGCTTGGTAACCAATACGCAGTATTTT,CASSLVTNTQYF
14,TRBJ1-6,TRBV2,few,NA,TGTGCCAGCCACAGAGGCTCCTATAATTCACCCCTCCACTTT,CASHRGSYNSPLHF
15,TRBJ2-7,TRBV27,few,TRBD2,TGTGCCAGCAGTTCGCTCGGACTAGCGGGTTACGAGCAGTACTTC,CASSSLGLAGYEQYF
12,TRBJ1-1,TRBV12-3/TRBV12-4,many,NA,TGTGCCAGCAGTTTTAGTCAGGGGATATCTTTCTTT,CASSFSQGISFF
16,TRBJ2-6,TRBV6-5,many,NA,TGTGCCAGCAGTTACTTCGGGTCCTCTGGGGCCAACGTCCTGACTTTC,CASSYFGSSGANVLTF
14,TRBJ1-1,TRBV5-1,NA,TRBD1,TGCGCCAGCAGCTGGGGACAGCAGAACACTGAAGCTTTCTTT,CASSWGQQNTEAFF
12,TRBJ1-1,TRBV29-1,NA,TRBD1,TGCAGCACCAGACAGGGGCACACTGAAGCTTTCTTT,CSTRQGHTEAFF
18,TRBJ2-1,TRBV11-1,NA,NA,TGTGCCAGCAGCTTAGGTGGGATCGGGGGTTCCTCCTACAATGAGCAGTTCTTC,CASSLGGIGGSSYNEQFF
17,TRBJ2-3,TRBV20-1,few,TRBD2,TGCAGTGCTAGAGATTTGGCTAGCGGGGGTTTCACAGATACGCAGTATTTT,CSARDLASGGFTDTQYF
12,TRBJ2-5,TRBV29-1,few,TRBD1,TGCAGCGACAGGGGGTCAAGAGAGACCCAGTACTTC,CSDRGSRETQYF
16,TRBJ2-1,TRBV19,few,NA,TGTGCCAGTAGTGCACACCGGGACACGATCTACAATGAGCAGTTCTTC,CASSAHRDTIYNEQFF
12,TRBJ2-7,TRBV20-1,NA,NA,TGCAGTGCTAGCAGGGGGGACTACGAGCAGTACTTC,CSASRGDYEQYF
13,TRBJ2-7,TRBV21-1,many,NA,TGTGCCTGCGGGGGGGAAGGCACCTACGAGCAGTACTTC,CACGGEGTYEQYF
14,TRBJ2-5,TRBV5-1,few,NA,TGCGCCAGCAGCTTGGCCATGGGACAAGAGACCCAGTACTTC,CASSLAMGQETQYF